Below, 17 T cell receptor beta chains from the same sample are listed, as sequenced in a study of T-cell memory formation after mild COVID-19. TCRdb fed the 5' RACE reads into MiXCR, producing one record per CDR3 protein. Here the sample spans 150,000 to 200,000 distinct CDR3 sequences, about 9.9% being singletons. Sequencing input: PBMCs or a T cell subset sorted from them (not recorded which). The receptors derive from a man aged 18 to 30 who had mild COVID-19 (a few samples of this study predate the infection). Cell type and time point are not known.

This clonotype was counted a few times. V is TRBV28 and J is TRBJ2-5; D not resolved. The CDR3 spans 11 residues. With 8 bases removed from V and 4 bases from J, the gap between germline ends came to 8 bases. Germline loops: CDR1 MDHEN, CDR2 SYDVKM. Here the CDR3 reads CASQLGETQYF. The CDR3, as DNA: TGTGCCAGCCAGTTAGGAGAGACCCAGTACTTC.

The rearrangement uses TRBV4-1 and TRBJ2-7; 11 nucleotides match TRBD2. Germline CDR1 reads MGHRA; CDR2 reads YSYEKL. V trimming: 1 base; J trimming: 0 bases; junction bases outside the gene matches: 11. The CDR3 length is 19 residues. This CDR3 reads CASSQGPGSGGGSSYEQYF. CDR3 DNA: TGCGCCAGCAGCCAAGGCCCAGGTAGCGGGGGGGGAAGCTCCTACGAGCAGTACTTC.

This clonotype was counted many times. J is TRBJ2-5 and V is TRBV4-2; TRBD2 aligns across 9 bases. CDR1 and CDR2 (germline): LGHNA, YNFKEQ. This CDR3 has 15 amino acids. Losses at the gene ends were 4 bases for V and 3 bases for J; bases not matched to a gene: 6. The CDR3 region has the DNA TGTGCCAGCAGCCCGCGGGGGGGCTTTGAAGAGACCCAGTACTTC. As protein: CASSPRGGFEETQYF.

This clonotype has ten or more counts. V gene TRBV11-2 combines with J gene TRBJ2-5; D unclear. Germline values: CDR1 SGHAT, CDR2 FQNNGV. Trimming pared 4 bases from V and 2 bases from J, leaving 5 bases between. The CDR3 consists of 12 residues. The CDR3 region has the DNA TGTGCCAGCAGCTGGTGGCAAGAGACCCAGTACTTC. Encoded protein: CASSWWQETQYF.

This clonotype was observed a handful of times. CDR3: CASSESGRYTQYF. The DNA of the CDR3 is TGCGCCAGCAGCGAGAGCGGGCGGTATACGCAGTATTTT. V is TRBV5-1 and J is TRBJ2-3, with a possible D match to TRBD2 (6 bases). V gave up 4 bases and J gave up 7 bases, with 13 bases separating them. Germline V gene data show CDR1 as SGHRS and CDR2 as YFSETQ. This CDR3 contains 13 residues.

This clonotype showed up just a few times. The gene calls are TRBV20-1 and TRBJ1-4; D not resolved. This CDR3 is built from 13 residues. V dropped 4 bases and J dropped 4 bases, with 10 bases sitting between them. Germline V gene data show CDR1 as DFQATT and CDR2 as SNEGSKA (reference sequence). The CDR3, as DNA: TGCAGTGCTACACTGGGGTATAATGAAAAACTGTTTTTT. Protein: CSATLGYNEKLFF.

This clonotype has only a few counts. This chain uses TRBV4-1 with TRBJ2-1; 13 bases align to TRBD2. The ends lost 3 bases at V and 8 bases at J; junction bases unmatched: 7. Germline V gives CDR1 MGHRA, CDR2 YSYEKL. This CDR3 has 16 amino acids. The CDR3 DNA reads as TGCGCCAGCAGCCATGGGCCGGGACTAGCGGGATATGAGCAGTTCTTC. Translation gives CASSHGPGLAGYEQFF.

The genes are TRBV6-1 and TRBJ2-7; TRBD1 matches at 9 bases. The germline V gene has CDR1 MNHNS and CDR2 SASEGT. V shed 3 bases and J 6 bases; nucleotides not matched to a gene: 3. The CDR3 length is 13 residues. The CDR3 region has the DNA TGTGCCAGCAGTGAGACAGGGGGTGGCGAGCAGTACTTC. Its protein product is CASSETGGGEQYF.

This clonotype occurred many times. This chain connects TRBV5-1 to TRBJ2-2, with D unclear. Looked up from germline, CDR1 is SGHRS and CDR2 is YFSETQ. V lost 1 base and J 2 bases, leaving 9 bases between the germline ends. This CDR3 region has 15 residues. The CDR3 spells CASSLSQVNTGELFF. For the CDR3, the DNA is TGCGCCAGCAGCTTGAGTCAGGTTAACACCGGGGAGCTGTTTTTT.

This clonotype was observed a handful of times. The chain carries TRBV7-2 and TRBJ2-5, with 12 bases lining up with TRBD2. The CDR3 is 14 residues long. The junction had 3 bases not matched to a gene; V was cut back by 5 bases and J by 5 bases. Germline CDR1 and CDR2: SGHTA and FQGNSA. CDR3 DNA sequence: TGTGCCAGCAGCGGACTAGCGGGGTTGGAGACCCAGTACTTC. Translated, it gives CASSGLAGLETQYF.

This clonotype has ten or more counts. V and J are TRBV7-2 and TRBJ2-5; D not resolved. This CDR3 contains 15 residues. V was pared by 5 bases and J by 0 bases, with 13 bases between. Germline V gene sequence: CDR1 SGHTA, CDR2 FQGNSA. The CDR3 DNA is TGTGCCAGCAGCCTCTATGTAGACTACCAAGAGACCCAGTACTTC. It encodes CASSLYVDYQETQYF.

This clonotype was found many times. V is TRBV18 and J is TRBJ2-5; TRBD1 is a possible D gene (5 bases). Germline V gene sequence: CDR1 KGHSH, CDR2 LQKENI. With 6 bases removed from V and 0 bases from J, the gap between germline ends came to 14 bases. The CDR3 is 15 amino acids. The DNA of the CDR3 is TGTGCCAGCTCCCCGCCTCCAGGGTACCAAGAGACCCAGTACTTC. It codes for CASSPPPGYQETQYF. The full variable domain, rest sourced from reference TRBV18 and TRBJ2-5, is NAGVMQNPRHLVRRRGQEARLRCSPMKGHSHVYWYRQLPEEGLKFMVYLQKENIIDESGMPKERFSAEFPKEGPSILRIQQVVRGDSAAYFCASSPPPGYQETQYFGPGTRLLVL.

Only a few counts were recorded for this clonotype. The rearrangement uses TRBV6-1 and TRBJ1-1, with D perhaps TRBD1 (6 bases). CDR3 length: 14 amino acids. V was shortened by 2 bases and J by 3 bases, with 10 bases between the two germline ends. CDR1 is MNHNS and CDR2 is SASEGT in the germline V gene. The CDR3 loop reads CASSEQQGYTEAFF. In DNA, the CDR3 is TGTGCCAGCAGTGAACAGCAGGGGTACACTGAAGCTTTCTTT.

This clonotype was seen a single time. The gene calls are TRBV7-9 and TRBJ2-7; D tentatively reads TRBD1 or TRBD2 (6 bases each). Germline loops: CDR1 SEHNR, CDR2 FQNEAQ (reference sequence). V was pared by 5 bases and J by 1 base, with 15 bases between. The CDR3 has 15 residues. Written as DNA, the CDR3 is TGTGCCAGCAGCCCAGGGGACTTTTTGTCCTACGAGCAGTACGTC. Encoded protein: CASSPGDFLSYEQYV.

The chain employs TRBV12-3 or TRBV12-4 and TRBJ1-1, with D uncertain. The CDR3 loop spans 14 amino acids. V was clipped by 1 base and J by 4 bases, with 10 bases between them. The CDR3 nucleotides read TGTGCCAGCAGTTTAGGTCCGCCGGGCACTGAAGCTTTCTTT. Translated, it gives CASSLGPPGTEAFF.

The CDR3 here is CASSSLGSPATEAFF. As DNA, the CDR3 is TGTGCCAGCAGCTCACTCGGTTCCCCGGCCACTGAAGCTTTCTTT. The chain uses TRBV7-8 and TRBJ1-1; D ambiguous. The CDR3 length is 15 residues. CDR1 SGHVS and CDR2 FQNEAQ come from the germline V gene. Trimming took 4 bases from V and 4 from J, leaving 16 bases between them.

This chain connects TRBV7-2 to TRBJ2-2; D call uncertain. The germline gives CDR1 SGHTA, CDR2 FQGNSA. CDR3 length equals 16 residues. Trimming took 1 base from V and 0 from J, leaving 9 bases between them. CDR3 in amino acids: CASSLVRLANTGELFF. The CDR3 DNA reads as TGTGCCAGCAGCTTAGTTCGGTTAGCGAACACCGGGGAGCTGTTTTTT.